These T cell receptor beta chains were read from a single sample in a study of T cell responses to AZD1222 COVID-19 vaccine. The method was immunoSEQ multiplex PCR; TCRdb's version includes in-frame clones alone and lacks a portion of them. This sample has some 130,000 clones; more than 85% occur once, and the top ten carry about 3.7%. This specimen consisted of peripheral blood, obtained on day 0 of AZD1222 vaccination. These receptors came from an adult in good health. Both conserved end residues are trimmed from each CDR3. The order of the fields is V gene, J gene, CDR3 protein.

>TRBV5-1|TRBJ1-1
ASSLSTYMNTEAF
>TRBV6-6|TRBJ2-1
ASSYGANEQF
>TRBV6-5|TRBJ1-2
ASEGLFGGYT
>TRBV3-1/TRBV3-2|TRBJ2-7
ASSPTSGSFYEQY
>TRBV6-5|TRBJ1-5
ASSTGALGNQPQH
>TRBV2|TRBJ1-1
ASGRFGAEAF
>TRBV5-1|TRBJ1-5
ASSLETGLNQPQH
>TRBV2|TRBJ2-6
ASSEEGPRSGANVLT
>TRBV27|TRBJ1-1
ASSLTLNTEAF
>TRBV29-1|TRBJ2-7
SAAGGRANEQY
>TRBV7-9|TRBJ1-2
ASSPGPYGYT
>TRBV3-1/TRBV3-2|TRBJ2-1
ASSDTGLAGPYNEQF
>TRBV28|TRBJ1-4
ASALVGTGGPNEKLF
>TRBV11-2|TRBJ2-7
ASRGGVKYEQY